Sequencing of this T cell receptor (beta chain) was carried out in a study of cytomegalovirus exposure and HLA in healthy donors. Whole-study findings and limits: In a later analysis, a missense DCLRE1C variant was linked to TCR beta V- and J-gene trimming. Cytomegalovirus association was listed for 164 TCR beta chains. An analysis done earlier found most TCR beta V segments productive about 87% or about 30% of the time.

This clone showed up just once. The antigen is not known. Germline trimming cut 5 bases from V and 12 bases from J; bases unmatched to any gene: 9. CDR1 SGHTA and CDR2 FQGNSA come from the germline V gene. This CDR3 has 13 amino acids. The PCR made use of 60 Vbeta and 13 Jbeta primers. Sequenced by immunoSEQ multiplex PCR; TCRdb stores in-frame clones only, minus some. The repertoire holds roughly 100,000 clones, almost 70% seen once, with roughly 3.2% in the top ten. The chain couples TRBV7-2 to TRBJ2-3; 9 bases agree with TRBD2. This receptor was taken from a man aged 25-40 years in good health and CMV-seronegative. The sample consisted of PBMCs. In DNA form, the CDR3 reads TGTGCCAGCAGCATAGACGCTAGCGGGATCCAGTATTTT. It yields the protein CASSIDASGIQYF.